This TCR beta chain was identified in a study of T cells in Graves' hyperthyroidism and ophthalmopathy. Study context: It was at initial diagnosis, before any treatment, that peripheral blood was collected.

PBMCs came from 9 to 10 ml fresh peripheral blood. Points from the study as a whole: Peripheral blood also featured most of the thyroid clonotypes expanded above 0.001. Ophthalmopathy was model-predicted a median 6.5 months pre-onset.

Trimming took off 0 bases at V and 0 bases at J, with 21 bases between the two ends. Germline V CDR1 and CDR2: GTSNPN, SVGIG (reference sequence). This CDR3 region has 19 residues. The sample holds many counts of this clonotype. Its antigen remains unidentified. Amplified regions were TCR beta CDR3 sequences from RNA transcripts. Researchers ran a first-round RT-PCR on the TCR CDR3 using the HTBI primer set. One entry per CDR3 protein results from TCRdb running MiXCR on the multiplex PCR reads. The table lists about 160,000 distinct CDR3 sequences, 9.4% of them singletons. Source material: blood. V is TRBV30 and J is TRBJ1-5, with D possibly TRBD1 on 5 matching bases. The sequence derives from a young woman with Graves' hyperthyroidism that later progressed to Graves' ophthalmopathy. CDR3 region: CAWSVFGGDLLNSNQPQHF. The CDR3 DNA sequence: TGTGCCTGGAGTGTATTCGGGGGGGATCTCCTAAATAGCAATCAGCCCCAGCATTTT.